The next 30 T cell receptor beta chains were all read from a single sample in a study of blood T cell repertoires in COVID-19. This table comes from immunoSEQ multiplex PCR, and its TCRdb copy is limited to in-frame clones, with some not included. The data hold 200,000 to 250,000 clones, with about four fifths observed a single time. The sample was PBMCs or T cells enriched from blood (not recorded which). The receptors shown here come from a woman aged 40-49 years who had recovered from COVID-19.

The chain joins TRBV11-2 to TRBJ2-1; possibly TRBD1 for D (6 bases). The CDR3 runs to 16 residues. The ends were cut back, 1 base at V and 8 bases at J, with 18 bases in the middle. The germline V gene encodes CDR1 SGHAT and CDR2 FQNNGV. CDR3 coding DNA: TGTGCCAGCAGCTTAGGCTCCGGGACACCTTGGGATGAGCAGTTCTTC. Protein sequence: CASSLGSGTPWDEQFF.

This sequence joins TRBV30 and TRBJ2-4; tentative D call: TRBD2 (7 bases). The CDR3 spans 14 residues. Trimming cost V 8 bases and J 5 bases, with 19 bases left between them. From germline, CDR1 is GTSNPN and CDR2 SVGIG (reference sequence). DNA for the CDR3: TGTGCCCACTCTAGGGGGGGGATCCAAAACATTCAGTACTTC. As protein: CAHSRGGIQNIQYF.

The genes are TRBV2 and TRBJ1-2; a weak D match, TRBD1 (5 bases). With 1 base removed from V and 1 base from J, the gap between germline ends came to 10 bases. CDR1 SNHLY and CDR2 FYNNEI come from the germline V gene. This CDR3 has 15 residues. The CDR3 protein is CASSEGSGFNYGYTF. Written as DNA, the CDR3 is TGTGCCAGCAGTGAAGGATCAGGGTTTAACTATGGCTACACCTTC.

The chain employs TRBV5-1 and TRBJ2-1, with TRBD2 matching 11 bases. The CDR3 totals 15 residues. Germline lookup yields CDR1 SGHRS and CDR2 YFSETQ. V shed 4 bases, J shed 3 bases, and the junction held 3 bases outside the gene matches. The CDR3 sequence is CASSPGLADYNEQFF. In DNA, the CDR3 is TGCGCCAGCAGCCCGGGACTAGCGGACTACAATGAGCAGTTCTTC.

The chain combines TRBV28 with TRBJ1-2, with no clear D. Per the germline V gene, CDR1 is MDHEN and CDR2 is SYDVKM. Trimming removed 4 bases at V and 7 bases at J, with 13 bases between. This CDR3 is 13 amino acids long. Written as DNA, the CDR3 is TGTGCCAGCAGTTCCGGCGCGACGGGTGGCTACACCTTC. It yields the protein CASSSGATGGYTF.

The genes are TRBV11-2 and TRBJ2-1; 7 nucleotides agree with TRBD1. Germline V lookup: CDR1 SGHAT, CDR2 FQNNGV. J gave up 4 bases and V 0 bases, and 9 bases lay outside the gene matches. The CDR3 loop spans 17 amino acids. The CDR3 sequence: CASSLENRGPIYNEQFF. CDR3 in DNA: TGTGCCAGCAGCTTAGAGAACAGGGGCCCTATTTACAATGAGCAGTTCTTC.

The chain has TRBV6-2 or TRBV6-3 and TRBJ2-7, with D possibly matching TRBD2 (5 bases). The CDR3 totals 14 residues. V was cut by 0 bases and J by 1 base, with 7 bases left in between. CDR1 is MNHEY and CDR2 is SVGEGT in the germline V gene. CDR3 DNA: TGTGCCAGCAGTTACTCACCGGGATCCTACGAGCAGTACGTC. This gives the protein CASSYSPGSYEQYV.

The rearrangement uses TRBV19 and TRBJ1-3, with 9 bases that match TRBD1. The ends lost 5 bases at V and 0 bases at J; junction bases unmatched: 5. The CDR3 is made up of 16 amino acids. The V gene's germline CDR1 is LNHDA and CDR2 SQIVND (reference sequence). The CDR3 sequence: CASSPGTGNSGNTIYF. DNA for the CDR3: TGTGCCAGTAGTCCCGGGACAGGGAACTCTGGAAACACCATATATTTT.

The V call is TRBV11-2, the J call TRBJ1-1; D might be TRBD1 (5 bases). Germline V gene sequence: CDR1 SGHAT, CDR2 FQNNGV. V dropped 5 bases and J dropped 4 bases, with 14 bases sitting between them. The CDR3 contains 14 residues. The CDR3: CASSPGRGGTEAFF. The CDR3 DNA sequence: TGTGCCAGCAGCCCCGGGCGCGGGGGCACTGAAGCTTTCTTT.

This clone was seen more than once but under ten times. Different DNA sequences within this sample yield the same CDR3. The rearrangement joins TRBV5-1 to TRBJ1-5, with D possibly TRBD1 on 6 matching bases. Between the trimmed V and J ends, which lost 3 bases and 0 bases, there was a span of 10 bases. From germline, CDR1 is SGHRS and CDR2 YFSETQ. The CDR3 length is 15 residues. The CDR3 DNA is TGCGCCAGCAGCTCTACAGGGAATAGCAATCAGCCCCAGCATTTT. It encodes CASSSTGNSNQPQHF.

The count of this clone is one. V usage is TRBV15 and J usage is TRBJ2-7, with a weak D call TRBD1 (6 bases). The CDR3 contains 16 residues. Looked up from germline, CDR1 is LNHNV and CDR2 is YYDKDF (reference sequence). Trimming took off 0 bases at V and 4 bases at J, with 16 bases between the two ends. The CDR3 DNA reads TGTGCCACCAGCAGAGATTCGGCAGGGGAGAGGTACGAGCAGTACTTC. It is translated as CATSRDSAGERYEQYF.

The chain combines TRBV19 with TRBJ1-5; tentative D call: TRBD1 (5 bases). Germline V gene lookup returns CDR1 LNHDA and CDR2 SQIVND (reference sequence). This CDR3 comprises 15 residues. With 1 base removed from V and 6 bases from J, the gap between germline ends came to 13 bases. The CDR3 protein is CASSIAVGGAQPQHF. The DNA of the CDR3 is TGTGCCAGTAGTATAGCGGTGGGAGGGGCTCAGCCCCAGCATTTT.

V usage is TRBV11-2 and J usage is TRBJ1-2, with D unclear. Germline CDR1 and CDR2: SGHAT and FQNNGV. The CDR3 length is 13 residues. V was clipped by 2 bases and J by 7 bases, with 11 bases between them. CDR3 sequence reads: CASSLSGLSGYTF. The CDR3 nucleotides read TGTGCCAGCAGCTTATCCGGACTTAGTGGCTACACCTTC.

Here the CDR3 reads CASSLQLLSPLHF. The CDR3 DNA reads as TGTGCCAGCAGTTTACAATTGTTGTCACCCCTCCACTTT. The chain employs TRBV12-3 or TRBV12-4 and TRBJ1-6; D is unclear. V was pared by 2 bases and J by 10 bases, with 9 bases between. The CDR3 consists of 13 residues.

This clone was counted a few times. The chain carries TRBV4-1 and TRBJ2-2; tentatively, D is TRBD2 (6 bases). This CDR3 is built from 16 residues. Trimming removed 4 bases at V and 6 bases at J, with 18 bases between. Germline loops: CDR1 MGHRA, CDR2 YSYEKL. The CDR3, as DNA: TGCGCCAGCAGCCTCTGGAGGGGAGGAGGGGCCGGGGAGCTGTTTTTT. It is translated as CASSLWRGGGAGELFF.

V is TRBV28 and J is TRBJ1-4, with D tentatively TRBD1 (6 bases). This CDR3 contains 13 residues. The germline V and J ends were trimmed by 7 bases and 5 bases, with 11 bases remaining between them. Germline-derived CDR1 and CDR2 are MDHEN and SYDVKM. The CDR3 loop is CASKPGQNEKLFF. The CDR3 bases are TGTGCCAGCAAACCGGGACAAAATGAAAAACTGTTTTTT.

In this sample, this clone turned up a few times. The chain joins TRBV27 to TRBJ1-1; possibly TRBD1 for D (6 bases). V gave up 6 bases and J gave up 7 bases, with 15 bases separating them. CDR3 size: 13 residues. Germline V gives CDR1 MNHEY, CDR2 SMNVEV (reference sequence). CDR3 DNA sequence: TGTGCCAGCAGGAGGACAGCCATGAATGAAGCTTTCTTT. The encoded protein is CASRRTAMNEAFF.

V and J are TRBV3-1 (or the pseudogene TRBV3-2) and TRBJ1-3; D is undetermined. With 0 bases removed from V and 7 bases from J, the gap between germline ends came to 16 bases. The CDR3 has 16 amino acids. CDR1 is LGHDT, CDR2 YNNKEL, per germline (reference sequence). The CDR3 here is CASSQETVLPGNTIYF. CDR3 in DNA: TGTGCCAGCAGCCAAGAAACGGTACTCCCGGGGAACACCATATATTTT.

This chain joins TRBV30 and TRBJ1-5; 11 bases fit TRBD1. In germline, CDR1 is GTSNPN, CDR2 SVGIG (reference sequence). The ends lost 3 bases at V and 4 bases at J; junction bases unmatched: 5. This CDR3 region has 15 residues. For the CDR3, the DNA is TGTGCCTGGAGCGGGGGACAGGGGGTGAATCAGCCCCAGCATTTT. Its protein is CAWSGGQGVNQPQHF. The full variable domain, completed using reference TRBV30 and TRBJ1-5, is SQTIHQWPATLVQPVGSPLSLECTVEGTSNPNLYWYRQAAGRGLQLLFYSVGIGQISSEVPQNLSASRPQDRQFILSSKKLLLSDSGFYLCAWSGGQGVNQPQHFGDGTRLSIL.

The V call is TRBV24-1, the J call TRBJ2-1, with TRBD2 matching over 11 bases. Trimming at V came to 3 bases and at J to 10 bases, leaving 10 bases not matched to a gene. Germline CDR1 KGHDR, CDR2 SFDVKD. The CDR3 is made up of 16 amino acids. The CDR3 nucleotides are TGTGCCACCAGTGATCCCTCACTAGCGGGAGCGGAAGAGCAGTTCTTC. Its translation: CATSDPSLAGAEEQFF.

This clone appeared a single time. This sequence joins TRBV10-3 and TRBJ1-4, with a possible D match to TRBD1 (5 bases). Germline CDR1 ENHRY, CDR2 SYGVKD. The CDR3 covers 19 residues. The V end lost 0 bases, the J end lost 1 base, and 18 bases lay between the germline ends. The CDR3 sequence is CAISESFGRVTGTNEKLFF. CDR3 bases: TGTGCCATCAGTGAGTCGTTCGGCAGGGTGACTGGAACTAATGAAAAACTGTTTTTT.

This CDR3 is CSVRTGVDTGELFF. For the CDR3, the DNA is TGCAGCGTGAGGACAGGGGTAGACACCGGGGAGCTGTTTTTT. J is TRBJ2-2 and V is TRBV29-1; 9 nucleotides agree with TRBD1. Germline lookup yields CDR1 SQVTM and CDR2 ANQGSEA. V trimming: 6 bases; J trimming: 3 bases; junction bases outside the gene matches: 5. The CDR3 contains 14 residues.

V and J are TRBV11-3 and TRBJ2-5; 8 bases line up with TRBD2. Germline assignment: CDR1 SGHNT and CDR2 YENEEA. The J segment lost 4 bases and the V segment lost 5 bases, leaving 12 bases of the junction unmatched. This CDR3 comprises 16 residues. The CDR3 sequence is CASSGRRGSGTETQYF. Here the CDR3 DNA reads TGTGCCAGCAGCGGCCGTCGGGGTAGCGGGACAGAGACCCAGTACTTC.

The CDR3 nucleotides are TGTGCCAGTAGACTACTCGAACTGAACACCGGGGAGCTGTTTTTT. This codes for CASRLLELNTGELFF. The V call is TRBV19, the J call TRBJ2-2; no definite D call. Germline V gene data show CDR1 as LNHDA and CDR2 as SQIVND (reference sequence). There are 15 residues in the CDR3. With 6 bases removed from V and 1 base from J, the gap between germline ends came to 12 bases.

The chain has TRBV5-1 and TRBJ2-3, with a tentative D call TRBD2 (5 bases). The germline V and J ends were trimmed by 0 bases and 3 bases, with 8 bases remaining between them. CDR3 length: 14 amino acids. Germline V lookup: CDR1 SGHRS, CDR2 YFSETQ. The CDR3: CASSLAPGTDTQYF. In DNA, the CDR3 is TGCGCCAGCAGCTTGGCTCCGGGAACAGATACGCAGTATTTT. The full variable domain, rest sourced from reference TRBV5-1 and TRBJ2-3, is KAGVTQTPRYLIKTRGQQVTLSCSPISGHRSVSWYQQTPGQGLQFLFEYFSETQRNKGNFPGRFSGRQFSNSRSEMNVSTLELGDSALYLCASSLAPGTDTQYFGPGTRLTVL.

The rearrangement joins TRBV27 to TRBJ1-2; 8 nucleotides align to TRBD1. Looked up from germline, CDR1 is MNHEY and CDR2 is SMNVEV (reference sequence). Germline trimming cut 5 bases from V and 4 bases from J; bases unmatched to any gene: 9. The CDR3 is made up of 15 amino acids. The CDR3 region has the DNA TGTGCCAGCAGTCCAGGACAGGGCCTCTTCTATGGCTACACCTTC. As protein: CASSPGQGLFYGYTF.

The chain couples TRBV18 to TRBJ2-1; TRBD2 agrees at 7 bases. Germline trimming cut 1 base from V and 6 bases from J; bases unmatched to any gene: 9. Germline V gene sequence: CDR1 KGHSH, CDR2 LQKENI. There are 16 residues in the CDR3. The CDR3: CASSPLISTGGNEQFF. The CDR3 bases are TGTGCCAGCTCACCACTAATAAGTACGGGGGGCAATGAGCAGTTCTTC. The whole variable domain, filled in from reference TRBV18 and TRBJ2-1, reads NAGVMQNPRHLVRRRGQEARLRCSPMKGHSHVYWYRQLPEEGLKFMVYLQKENIIDESGMPKERFSAEFPKEGPSILRIQQVVRGDSAAYFCASSPLISTGGNEQFFGPGTRLTVL.

V usage is TRBV7-2 and J usage is TRBJ2-2, with D hard to call. The germline V gene encodes CDR1 SGHTA and CDR2 FQGNSA. V was trimmed by 3 bases and J by 4 bases, leaving 6 bases between them. This CDR3 region has 13 residues. CDR3 sequence reads: CASSFSSTGELFF. The CDR3 coding sequence is TGTGCCAGCAGCTTTTCCAGCACCGGGGAGCTGTTTTTT.

The chain recombines TRBV10-3 with TRBJ1-3; weak D call: TRBD1 (6 bases). This CDR3 has 16 amino acids. Germline values: CDR1 ENHRY, CDR2 SYGVKD. Trimming stripped 3 bases from V and 2 bases from J, with 14 bases between. The CDR3 DNA follows: TGTGCCATCAGTGATTTCGGTCAGGGGACTGGAAACACCATATATTTT. Translating gives CAISDFGQGTGNTIYF.

The chain employs TRBV10-3 and TRBJ2-3; D gene unclear. V lost 4 bases and J 9 bases, leaving 8 bases between the germline ends. The germline gives CDR1 ENHRY, CDR2 SYGVKD. This CDR3 has 11 residues. The CDR3 nucleotides are TGTGCCATCAGTGCAGAGGTGACGCAGTATTTT. Translated: CAISAEVTQYF.